This passage covers 23 T cell receptor beta chains from one sample sequenced in a study of regulatory and conventional T cells in RAG deficiency. Measured with immunoSEQ multiplex PCR; TCRdb has only the in-frame clones, and not every one. Of about 7,100 clones in the sample, approximately 89% were seen once. Genomic DNA came from blood regulatory T cells gated CD4+ CD25-high CD127-low. The same data also contributed to another study, on regulatory T cells. From that paper: The PCR used 52 TRBV and 13 TRBJ primers.

What was sequenced was CD127- CD25+ CD4+ Tregs sorted from blood. The receptor source for this set is a human donor in good health.

V and J are TRBV5-6 and TRBJ1-3; possibly TRBD1 for D (5 bases). This CDR3 region has 15 residues. Looked up from germline, CDR1 is SGHDT and CDR2 is YYEEEE. V gave up 4 bases and J gave up 0 bases, with 11 bases separating them. In DNA form, the CDR3 reads TGTGCCAGCAGCACCCGACAGATCTCTGGAAACACCATATATTTT. Amino acids: CASSTRQISGNTIYF.

This clone was counted once. The chain uses TRBV4-1 and TRBJ2-1, with D perhaps TRBD2 (6 bases). The V gene's germline CDR1 is MGHRA and CDR2 YSYEKL. The CDR3 is 16 amino acids. Deletions cut 0 bases from V and 0 bases from J, with 9 bases between. The CDR3 DNA follows: TGCGCCAGCAGCCAAGAAGGGACTTCCTCCTACAATGAGCAGTTCTTC. Its protein is CASSQEGTSSYNEQFF.

The CDR3 region has the DNA TGCGCCAGCAGCTTGGCCCCTAGCGGGGGGATCACAGATACGCAGTATTTT. This gives the protein CASSLAPSGGITDTQYF. This chain connects TRBV5-1 to TRBJ2-3, with 11 positions matching TRBD2. The germline V gene encodes CDR1 SGHRS and CDR2 YFSETQ. V trimming: 0 bases; J trimming: 2 bases; junction bases outside the gene matches: 5. The CDR3 is 17 residues long.

V gene TRBV30 combines with J gene TRBJ1-1; 7 bases line up with TRBD1. There are 13 residues in the CDR3. Germline lookup yields CDR1 GTSNPN and CDR2 SVGIG (reference sequence). V was pared by 2 bases and J by 5 bases, with 5 bases of the junction left unmatched. The CDR3 DNA reads TGTGCCTGGAGTCCGGGACAGATGACTGAAGCTTTCTTT. It translates to CAWSPGQMTEAFF.

CDR3 DNA sequence: TGTGCCAGCAGCATGACAGGGGATATCTCTAGCAATCAGCCCCAGCATTTT. Translated, it gives CASSMTGDISSNQPQHF. The J gene is TRBJ1-5, the V gene TRBV7-9; 8 positions agree with TRBD1. Germline CDR1 SEHNR, CDR2 FQNEAQ (reference sequence). The CDR3 runs to 17 residues. With 5 bases clipped from V and 0 bases from J, the junction kept 9 bases outside the gene matches.

The chain couples TRBV5-1 to TRBJ1-1; 7 nucleotides agree with TRBD1. The germline gives CDR1 SGHRS, CDR2 YFSETQ. After removal of 0 bases from V and 3 bases from J, the junction contained 5 bases not matched to a gene. This CDR3 is built from 15 residues. CDR3 sequence: CASSLATGEHTEAFF. For the CDR3, the DNA is TGCGCCAGCAGCTTGGCTACAGGGGAGCACACTGAAGCTTTCTTT. Full variable domain (remainder filled in from reference TRBV5-1 and TRBJ1-1): KAGVTQTPRYLIKTRGQQVTLSCSPISGHRSVSWYQQTPGQGLQFLFEYFSETQRNKGNFPGRFSGRQFSNSRSEMNVSTLELGDSALYLCASSLATGEHTEAFFGQGTRLTVV.

The chain uses TRBV4-2 and TRBJ2-1, with 9 nucleotides matching TRBD2. The CDR3 totals 21 residues. Trimming took 4 bases from V and 0 from J; bases not matched to a gene: 19. Germline V gives CDR1 LGHNA, CDR2 YNFKEQ. In DNA form, the CDR3 reads TGTGCCAGCAGCCTAAGCCCGGCTAGCGGGGTCGGAAGAAGCTCCTACAATGAGCAGTTCTTC. Protein sequence: CASSLSPASGVGRSSYNEQFF.

The rearrangement uses TRBV5-4 and TRBJ2-1; D may be TRBD2 (5 bases). Trimming shortened V by 0 bases and J by 4 bases, and 11 bases separated the two germline ends. CDR3 length: 15 amino acids. CDR1 and CDR2 from the germline V gene are SGHNT and YYREEE (reference sequence). The CDR3 DNA follows: TGTGCCAGCAGCTTGGAGGGCGGGTTATACAATGAGCAGTTCTTC. This encodes CASSLEGGLYNEQFF.

This chain connects TRBV28 to TRBJ1-2, with D perhaps TRBD1 (5 bases). The CDR3 has 14 residues. Between the trimmed V and J ends, which lost 5 bases and 6 bases, there was a span of 16 bases. Germline V gives CDR1 MDHEN, CDR2 SYDVKM. For the CDR3, the DNA is TGTGCCAGCAGTCAGATTCAGGGTTTCAATGGCTACACCTTC. Translation gives CASSQIQGFNGYTF.

The chain uses TRBV7-3 and TRBJ2-5; D possibly corresponds to TRBD1 (5 bases). V shed 5 bases and J shed 7 bases, with 14 bases lying between them. Germline CDR1 and CDR2: SGHTA and FQGTGA. CDR3 length: 13 amino acids. CDR3 DNA: TGTGCCAGCAGCATAGGAACAGGTGGGACCCAGTACTTC. Residues: CASSIGTGGTQYF. The full variable domain, with the rest looked up from reference TRBV7-3 and TRBJ2-5, is GAGVSQTPSNKVTEKGKYVELRCDPISGHTALYWYRQSLGQGPEFLIYFQGTGAADDSGLPNDRFFAVRPEGSVSTLKIQRTERGDSAVYLCASSIGTGGTQYFGPGTRLLVL.

This clone showed up just once. V gene TRBV5-4 combines with J gene TRBJ2-7; 10 positions agree with TRBD2. CDR3 length: 15 amino acids. Trimming took 4 bases from V and 3 from J; bases not matched to a gene: 7. The germline gives CDR1 SGHNT, CDR2 YYREEE (reference sequence). The DNA of the CDR3 is TGTGCCAGCAGCATACTAGCGGGGCAATTCTACGAGCAGTACTTC. Translation: CASSILAGQFYEQYF.

This clone came up a few times. The chain is built from TRBV5-8 and TRBJ2-7; the D is unclear. V gave up 8 bases and J gave up 3 bases, with 15 bases separating them. CDR3 size: 13 residues. Germline-derived CDR1 and CDR2 are SGHTS and YDEGEE. The DNA of the CDR3 is TGTGCCAGTTCGATTGTAAGCAACTACGAGCAGTACTTC. It is translated as CASSIVSNYEQYF. The whole variable domain, filled in from reference TRBV5-8 and TRBJ2-7, reads EAGVTQSPTHLIKTRGQQATLRCSPISGHTSVYWYQQALGLGLQFLLWYDEGEERNRGNFPPRFSGRQFPNYSSELNVNALELEDSALYLCASSIVSNYEQYFGPGTRLTVT.

The chain has TRBV7-2 and TRBJ2-6, with D tentatively TRBD1 (5 bases). The CDR3 has 19 amino acids. Germline V gives CDR1 SGHTA, CDR2 FQGNSA. V lost 0 bases and J 3 bases, leaving 18 bases between the germline ends. The CDR3 spells CASSLASGLALHGANVLTF. The CDR3 DNA follows: TGTGCCAGCAGCTTAGCGTCAGGGCTCGCGCTTCATGGGGCCAACGTCCTGACTTTC. Supplemented by reference TRBV7-2 and TRBJ2-6, the full variable domain reads GAGVSQSPSNKVTEKGKDVELRCDPISGHTALYWYRQSLGQGLEFLIYFQGNSAPDKSGLPSDRFSAERTGGSVSTLTIQRTQQEDSAVYLCASSLASGLALHGANVLTFGAGSRLTVL.

This rearrangement joins TRBV10-2 to TRBJ2-2, with 9 bases identical to TRBD1. The CDR3 spans 14 residues. Germline CDR1 WSHSY, CDR2 SAAADI. V was pared by 8 bases and J by 9 bases, with 10 bases of the junction left unmatched. The CDR3 here is CASGQGRNLRELFF. Written as DNA, the CDR3 is TGCGCCAGCGGACAGGGGCGCAATCTACGGGAGCTGTTTTTT.

The CDR3 loop reads CASSESPIGARDTQYF. The CDR3 bases are TGCGCCAGCAGTGAGTCCCCTATAGGGGCCCGGGATACGCAGTATTTT. The genes are TRBV10-1 and TRBJ2-3; weak D call: TRBD1 (5 bases). V lost 0 bases and J 6 bases, leaving 16 bases between the germline ends. CDR1 is WNHNN, CDR2 SYGVQD, per germline (reference sequence). This CDR3 contains 16 residues.

The rearrangement links TRBV12-5 to TRBJ1-6; TRBD1 might be the D (6 bases). CDR3 size: 18 residues. With 1 base removed from V and 4 bases from J, the gap between germline ends came to 17 bases. Germline-derived CDR1 and CDR2 are LGHNT and FRNRAP. CDR3 amino acids: CASGLAYIGQLYNSPLHF. The DNA of the CDR3 is TGTGCTAGTGGTTTGGCTTACATCGGACAGCTTTATAATTCACCCCTCCACTTT. The full variable domain, rest sourced from reference TRBV12-5 and TRBJ1-6, is DARVTQTPRHKVTEMGQEVTMRCQPILGHNTVFWYRQTMMQGLELLAYFRNRAPLDDSGMPKDRFSAEMPDATLATLKIQPSEPRDSAVYFCASGLAYIGQLYNSPLHFGNGTRLTVT.

The chain has TRBV7-9 and TRBJ1-5, with D perhaps TRBD1 (6 bases). V gave up 5 bases and J gave up 5 bases, with 10 bases separating them. CDR1 and CDR2 from the germline V gene are SEHNR and FQNEAQ (reference sequence). CDR3 length: 13 residues. The CDR3 nucleotides are TGTGCCAGCAGCCGACAGGAGGATCAGCCCCAGCATTTT. It yields the protein CASSRQEDQPQHF.

The chain carries TRBV5-6 and TRBJ2-2; D not certain. The germline V gene has CDR1 SGHDT and CDR2 YYEEEE. The V and J ends lost 0 bases and 1 base respectively, with 7 bases between them. The CDR3 is 15 amino acids. This CDR3 is CASSLGRQNTGELFF. CDR3 nucleotide sequence: TGTGCCAGCAGCTTGGGTCGACAGAACACCGGGGAGCTGTTTTTT. The variable domain in full, with the rest retrieved from reference TRBV5-6 and TRBJ2-2, is DAGVTQSPTHLIKTRGQQVTLRCSPKSGHDTVSWYQQALGQGPQFIFQYYEEEERQRGNFPDRFSGHQFPNYSSELNVNALLLGDSALYLCASSLGRQNTGELFFGEGSRLTVL.

The gene calls are TRBV4-1 and TRBJ2-2; D is possibly TRBD2 (5 bases). The V gene's germline CDR1 is MGHRA and CDR2 YSYEKL. Trimming cost V 5 bases and J 5 bases, with 12 bases left between them. The CDR3 is made up of 14 amino acids. The CDR3 DNA reads as TGCGCCAGCAGCGCGGACTCTTTAACCGGGGAGCTGTTTTTT. Translation gives CASSADSLTGELFF.

Here the CDR3 DNA reads TGTGCCAGCAGCCGGCTTGACAGGGGAGACACTGAAGCTTTCTTT. Translating it yields CASSRLDRGDTEAFF. This chain connects TRBV6-5 to TRBJ1-1, with TRBD1 identical over 8 bases. CDR1 and CDR2 (germline): MNHEY, SVGAGI. This CDR3 has 15 residues. V lost 6 bases to trimming and J lost 3 bases; unmatched junction nucleotides: 9.

This sequence joins TRBV18 and TRBJ1-2, with 11 bases lining up with TRBD1. The CDR3 is 15 residues long. V was pared by 2 bases and J by 2 bases, with 1 base of the junction left unmatched. CDR1 is KGHSH, CDR2 LQKENI, per germline. The DNA of the CDR3 is TGTGCCAGCTCACCAGGGGACAGGGGGAACTATGGCTACACCTTC. As protein: CASSPGDRGNYGYTF. Complete variable domain (other parts from reference TRBV18 and TRBJ1-2): NAGVMQNPRHLVRRRGQEARLRCSPMKGHSHVYWYRQLPEEGLKFMVYLQKENIIDESGMPKERFSAEFPKEGPSILRIQQVVRGDSAAYFCASSPGDRGNYGYTFGSGTRLTVV.

A single count supports this clone. The V gene is TRBV5-6, the J gene TRBJ1-2, with TRBD1 matching 7 bases. This CDR3 contains 14 residues. CDR1 and CDR2 from the germline V gene are SGHDT and YYEEEE. The ends lost 4 bases at V and 5 bases at J; junction bases unmatched: 8. The chain's CDR3 is CASSETGMGYGYTF. In DNA form, the CDR3 reads TGTGCCAGCAGCGAGACAGGGATGGGATATGGCTACACCTTC. Full variable domain (rest looked up from reference TRBV5-6 and TRBJ1-2): DAGVTQSPTHLIKTRGQQVTLRCSPKSGHDTVSWYQQALGQGPQFIFQYYEEEERQRGNFPDRFSGHQFPNYSSELNVNALLLGDSALYLCASSETGMGYGYTFGSGTRLTVV.

The gene calls are TRBV27 and TRBJ2-5; D is ambiguous. There are 13 residues in the CDR3. The germline V and J ends were trimmed by 6 bases and 1 base, with 9 bases remaining between them. Germline lookup yields CDR1 MNHEY and CDR2 SMNVEV (reference sequence). CDR3 sequence reads: CASSPQSQETQYF. DNA of the CDR3: TGTGCCAGCAGCCCCCAGTCCCAAGAGACCCAGTACTTC.